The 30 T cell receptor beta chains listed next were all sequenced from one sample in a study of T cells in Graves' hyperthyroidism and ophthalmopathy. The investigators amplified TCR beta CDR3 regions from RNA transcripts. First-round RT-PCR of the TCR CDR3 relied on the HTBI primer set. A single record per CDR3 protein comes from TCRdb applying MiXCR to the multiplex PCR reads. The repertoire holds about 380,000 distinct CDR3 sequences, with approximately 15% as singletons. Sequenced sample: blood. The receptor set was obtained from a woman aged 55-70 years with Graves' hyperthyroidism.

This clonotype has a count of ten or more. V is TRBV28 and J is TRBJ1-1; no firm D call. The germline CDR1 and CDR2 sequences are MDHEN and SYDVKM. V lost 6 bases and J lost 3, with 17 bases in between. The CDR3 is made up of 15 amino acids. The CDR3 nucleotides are TGTGCCAGCAGGCCCGGTTGGCTGTCGGACACTGAAGCTTTCTTT. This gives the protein CASRPGWLSDTEAFF.

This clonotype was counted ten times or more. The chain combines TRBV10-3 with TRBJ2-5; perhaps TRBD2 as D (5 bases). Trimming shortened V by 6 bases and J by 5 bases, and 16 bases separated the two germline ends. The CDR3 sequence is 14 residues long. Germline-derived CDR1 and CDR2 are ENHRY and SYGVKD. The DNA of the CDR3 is TGTGCCATCAGGACGGACTCCTCGGGGGAGACCCAGTACTTC. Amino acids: CAIRTDSSGETQYF.

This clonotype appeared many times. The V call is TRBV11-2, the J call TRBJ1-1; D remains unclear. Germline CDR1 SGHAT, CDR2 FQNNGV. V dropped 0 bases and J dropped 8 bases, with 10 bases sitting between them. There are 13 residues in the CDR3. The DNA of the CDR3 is TGTGCCAGCAGCTTAGACCGGACCCAAGAAGCTTTCTTT. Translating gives CASSLDRTQEAFF.

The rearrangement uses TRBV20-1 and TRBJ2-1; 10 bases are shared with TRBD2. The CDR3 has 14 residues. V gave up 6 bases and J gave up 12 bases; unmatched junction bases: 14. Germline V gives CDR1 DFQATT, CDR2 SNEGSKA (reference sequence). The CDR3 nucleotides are TGCAGTGCCCTAACGCCTAGCGGGGGTGTCGGGCAGTTCTTC. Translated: CSALTPSGGVGQFF.

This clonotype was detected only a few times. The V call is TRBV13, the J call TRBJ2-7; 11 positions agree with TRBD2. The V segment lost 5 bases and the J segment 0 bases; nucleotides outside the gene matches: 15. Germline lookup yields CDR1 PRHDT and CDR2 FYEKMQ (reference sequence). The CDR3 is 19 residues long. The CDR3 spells CASSPVVLAGALPSYEQYF. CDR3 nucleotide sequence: TGTGCCAGCAGCCCAGTAGTACTAGCGGGAGCTCTTCCCTCCTACGAGCAGTACTTC.

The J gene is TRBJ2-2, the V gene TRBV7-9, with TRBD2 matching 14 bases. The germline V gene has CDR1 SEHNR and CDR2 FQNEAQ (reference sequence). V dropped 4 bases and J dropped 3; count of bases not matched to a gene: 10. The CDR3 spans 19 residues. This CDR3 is CASSSKGLAGVVYTGELFF. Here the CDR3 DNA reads TGTGCCAGCAGCTCCAAGGGACTAGCGGGAGTAGTGTACACCGGGGAGCTGTTTTTT.

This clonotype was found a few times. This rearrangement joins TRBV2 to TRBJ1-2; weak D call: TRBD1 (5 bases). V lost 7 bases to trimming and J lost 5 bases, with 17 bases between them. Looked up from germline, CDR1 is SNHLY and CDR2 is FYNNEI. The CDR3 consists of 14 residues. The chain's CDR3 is CASTPYRGVYGYTF. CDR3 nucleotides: TGTGCCAGCACCCCCTATCGGGGGGTTTATGGCTACACCTTC. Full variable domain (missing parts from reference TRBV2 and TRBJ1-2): EPEVTQTPSHQVTQMGQEVILRCVPISNHLYFYWYRQILGQKVEFLVSFYNNEISEKSEIFDDQFSVERPDGSNFTLKIRSTKLEDSAMYFCASTPYRGVYGYTFGSGTRLTVV.

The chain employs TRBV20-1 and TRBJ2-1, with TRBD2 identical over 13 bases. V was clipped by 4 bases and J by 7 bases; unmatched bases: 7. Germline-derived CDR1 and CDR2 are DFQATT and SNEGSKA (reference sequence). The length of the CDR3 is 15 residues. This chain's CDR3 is CSATRTSGRTNEQFF. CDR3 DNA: TGCAGTGCTACCAGGACTAGCGGGAGAACGAATGAGCAGTTCTTC.

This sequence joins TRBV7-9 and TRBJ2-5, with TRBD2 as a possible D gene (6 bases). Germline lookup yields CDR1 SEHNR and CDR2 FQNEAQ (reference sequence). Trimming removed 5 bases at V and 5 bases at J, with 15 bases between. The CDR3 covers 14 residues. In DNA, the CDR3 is TGTGCCAGCAGCCCTAGAGTCGGGGGTGAGACCCAGTACTTC. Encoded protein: CASSPRVGGETQYF.

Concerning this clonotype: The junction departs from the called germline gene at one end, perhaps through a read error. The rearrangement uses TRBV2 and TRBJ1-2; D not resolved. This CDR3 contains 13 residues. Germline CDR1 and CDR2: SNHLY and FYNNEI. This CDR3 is CTSAVAPVHGYTF. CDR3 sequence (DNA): TGTACCAGCGCCGTGGCCCCGGTGCATGGCTACACCTTC.

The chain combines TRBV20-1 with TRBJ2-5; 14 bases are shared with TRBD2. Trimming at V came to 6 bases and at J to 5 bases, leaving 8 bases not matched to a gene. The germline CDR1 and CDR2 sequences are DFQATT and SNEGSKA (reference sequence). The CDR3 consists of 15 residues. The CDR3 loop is CSARRLAGGWETQYF. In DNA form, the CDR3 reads TGCAGTGCGAGAAGACTAGCGGGAGGGTGGGAGACCCAGTACTTC.

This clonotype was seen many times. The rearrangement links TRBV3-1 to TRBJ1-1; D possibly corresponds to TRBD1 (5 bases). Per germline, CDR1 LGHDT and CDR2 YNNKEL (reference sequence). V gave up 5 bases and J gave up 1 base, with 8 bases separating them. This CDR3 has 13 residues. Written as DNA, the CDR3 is TGTGCCAGCAGCACAACAGGGAACACTGAAGCTTTCTTT. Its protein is CASSTTGNTEAFF.

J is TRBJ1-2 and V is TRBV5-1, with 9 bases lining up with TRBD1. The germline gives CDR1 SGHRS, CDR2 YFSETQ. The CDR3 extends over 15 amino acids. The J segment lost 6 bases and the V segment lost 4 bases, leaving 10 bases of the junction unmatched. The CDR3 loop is CASSQFGQGPDGYTF. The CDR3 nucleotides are TGCGCCAGCAGCCAGTTTGGACAGGGGCCGGATGGCTACACCTTC.

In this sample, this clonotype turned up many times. CDR3 sequence: CAGPKGPKLFF. CDR3 nucleotides: TGTGCCGGCCCAAAGGGCCCAAAACTGTTTTTT. The rearrangement joins TRBV2 to TRBJ1-4; D is unclear. Trimming took 11 bases from V and 10 from J, leaving 14 bases between them. Germline values: CDR1 SNHLY, CDR2 FYNNEI. This CDR3 has 11 amino acids.

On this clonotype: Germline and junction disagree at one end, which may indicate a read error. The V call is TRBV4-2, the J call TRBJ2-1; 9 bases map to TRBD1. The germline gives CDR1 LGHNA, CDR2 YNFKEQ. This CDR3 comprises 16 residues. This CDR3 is CASSQVPGQGINEQLF. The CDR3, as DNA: TGTGCCAGCAGCCAAGTACCGGGACAGGGCATCAATGAGCAGCTCTTC.

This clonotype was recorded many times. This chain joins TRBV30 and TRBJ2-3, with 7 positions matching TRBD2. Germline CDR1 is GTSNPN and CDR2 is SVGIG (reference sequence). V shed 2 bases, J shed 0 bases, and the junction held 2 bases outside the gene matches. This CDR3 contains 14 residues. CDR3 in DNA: TGTGCCTGGAGTTATAGCGGGAGCACAGATACGCAGTATTTT. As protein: CAWSYSGSTDTQYF. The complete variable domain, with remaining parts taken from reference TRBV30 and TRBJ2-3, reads SQTIHQWPATLVQPVGSPLSLECTVEGTSNPNLYWYRQAAGRGLQLLFYSVGIGQISSEVPQNLSASRPQDRQFILSSKKLLLSDSGFYLCAWSYSGSTDTQYFGPGTRLTVL.

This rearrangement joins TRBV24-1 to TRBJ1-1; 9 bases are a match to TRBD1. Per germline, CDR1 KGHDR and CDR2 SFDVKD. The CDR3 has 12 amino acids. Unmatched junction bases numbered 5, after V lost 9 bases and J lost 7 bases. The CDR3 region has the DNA TGTGCCACCTCGGGACAGGGTCTTGAAGCTTTCTTT. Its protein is CATSGQGLEAFF.

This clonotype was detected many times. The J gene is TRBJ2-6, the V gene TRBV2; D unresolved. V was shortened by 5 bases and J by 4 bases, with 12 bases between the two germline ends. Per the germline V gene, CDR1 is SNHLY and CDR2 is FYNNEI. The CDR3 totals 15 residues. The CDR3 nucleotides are TGTGCCAGCAGTCTGTCCGGGTCCGGGGCCAACGTCCTGACTTTC. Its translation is CASSLSGSGANVLTF.

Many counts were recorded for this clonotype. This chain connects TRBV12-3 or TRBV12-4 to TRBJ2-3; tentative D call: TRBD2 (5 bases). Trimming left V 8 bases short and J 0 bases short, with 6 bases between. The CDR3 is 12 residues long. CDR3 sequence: CASERSTDTQYF. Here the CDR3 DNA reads TGTGCCAGCGAGCGGAGCACAGATACGCAGTATTTT.

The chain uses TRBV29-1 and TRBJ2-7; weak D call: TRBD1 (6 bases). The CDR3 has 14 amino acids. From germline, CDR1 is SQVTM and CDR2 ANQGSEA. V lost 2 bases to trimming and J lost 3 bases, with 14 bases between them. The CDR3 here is CSVEIYGRGYEQYF. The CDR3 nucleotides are TGCAGCGTTGAAATTTATGGCAGGGGCTACGAGCAGTACTTC.

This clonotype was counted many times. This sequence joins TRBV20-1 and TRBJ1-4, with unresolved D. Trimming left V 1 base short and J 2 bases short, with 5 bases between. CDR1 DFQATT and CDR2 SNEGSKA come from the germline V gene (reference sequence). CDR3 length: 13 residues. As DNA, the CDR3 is TGCAGTGCTAGAGTACAGACTAATGAAAAACTGTTTTTT. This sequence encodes CSARVQTNEKLFF.

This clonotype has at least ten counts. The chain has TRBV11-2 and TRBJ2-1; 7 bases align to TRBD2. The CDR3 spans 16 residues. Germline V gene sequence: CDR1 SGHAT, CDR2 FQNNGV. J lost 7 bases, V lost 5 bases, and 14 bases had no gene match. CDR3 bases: TGTGCCAGCAGCGGGCCTGGTGGCGGGAGTCGGAATGAGCAGTTCTTC. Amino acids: CASSGPGGGSRNEQFF.

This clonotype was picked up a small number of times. The CDR3 DNA reads TGTGCCAGCAGCCCAAGGACAGGGGGAGCTGAAGCTTTCTTT. Translated, it gives CASSPRTGGAEAFF. The chain recombines TRBV6-1 with TRBJ1-1; TRBD1 aligns across 10 bases. Per germline, CDR1 MNHNS and CDR2 SASEGT. The CDR3 runs to 14 residues. With V trimmed by 6 bases and J by 6 bases, 7 bases remained unmatched.

The DNA of the CDR3 is TGTGCCAGCTCACCGAGGTCTCCCGCAACTAATGAAAAACTGTTTTTT. It encodes CASSPRSPATNEKLFF. This rearrangement joins TRBV18 to TRBJ1-4; D remains ambiguous. Germline lookup yields CDR1 KGHSH and CDR2 LQKENI. The germline V and J ends were trimmed by 3 bases and 0 bases, with 11 bases remaining between them. CDR3 length equals 16 residues.

The CDR3 spells CASSQSSNTGELFF. The DNA for the CDR3 is TGTGCCAGCAGCCAGTCTAGCAACACCGGGGAGCTGTTTTTT. The rearrangement joins TRBV6-1 to TRBJ2-2, with D perhaps matching TRBD2 (5 bases). Germline-derived CDR1 and CDR2 are MNHNS and SASEGT. This CDR3 contains 14 residues. Between the trimmed V and J ends, which lost 6 bases and 2 bases, there was a span of 10 bases.

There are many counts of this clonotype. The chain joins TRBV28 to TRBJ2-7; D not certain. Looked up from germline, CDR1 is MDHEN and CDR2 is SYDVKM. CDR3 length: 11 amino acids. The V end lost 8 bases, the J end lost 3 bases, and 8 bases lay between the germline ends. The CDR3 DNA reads TGTGCCAGCGCGCTCTTCTACGAGCAGTACTTC. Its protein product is CASALFYEQYF.

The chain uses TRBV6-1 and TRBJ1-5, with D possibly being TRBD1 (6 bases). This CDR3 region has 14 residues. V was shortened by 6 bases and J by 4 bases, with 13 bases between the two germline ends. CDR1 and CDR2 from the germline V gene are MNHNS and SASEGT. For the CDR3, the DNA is TGTGCCAGCAGGAACAGGGAACCGAATCAGCCCCAGCATTTT. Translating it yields CASRNREPNQPQHF.

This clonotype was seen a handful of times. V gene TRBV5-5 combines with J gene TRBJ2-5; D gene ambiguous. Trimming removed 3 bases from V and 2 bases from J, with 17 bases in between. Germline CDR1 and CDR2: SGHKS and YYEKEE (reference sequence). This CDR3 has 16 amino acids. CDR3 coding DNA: TGTGCCAGCAGCTCCCCTCGGGTCGGAAAGCAAGAGACCCAGTACTTC. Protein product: CASSSPRVGKQETQYF.

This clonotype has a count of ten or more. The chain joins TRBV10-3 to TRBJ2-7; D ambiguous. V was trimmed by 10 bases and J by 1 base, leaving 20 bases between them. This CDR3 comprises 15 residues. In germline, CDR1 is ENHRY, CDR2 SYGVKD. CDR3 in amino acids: CATVDGRPGSYEQYF. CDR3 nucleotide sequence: TGTGCCACCGTAGACGGGCGACCTGGATCCTACGAGCAGTACTTC.

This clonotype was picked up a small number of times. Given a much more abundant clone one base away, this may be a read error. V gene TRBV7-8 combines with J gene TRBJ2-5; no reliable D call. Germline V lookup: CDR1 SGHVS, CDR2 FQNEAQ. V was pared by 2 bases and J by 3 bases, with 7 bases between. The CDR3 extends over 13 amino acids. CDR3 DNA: TGTGCCAGCAGCTTACTGCAGGAAGAGACCCAGTACTTC. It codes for CASSLLQEETQYF. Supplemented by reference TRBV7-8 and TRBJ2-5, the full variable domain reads GAGVSQSPRYKVAKRGQDVALRCDPISGHVSLFWYQQALGQGPEFLTYFQNEAQLDKSGLPSDRFFAERPEGSVSTLKIQRTQQEDSAVYLCASSLLQEETQYFGPGTRLLVL.